A selection of T cell receptor beta chains follows, all from one sample in a study of T cells in localized non-small cell lung cancer. Repertoires were generated with immunoSEQ multiplex PCR, while TCRdb's copy carries only in-frame clones and drops some. The data contain about 28,000 clones, around 93% of them singletons. The sequencing here drew on peripheral blood mononuclear cells, taken before any cancer treatment. The receptors originated from a woman aged 40 to 75 with stage III lung adenocarcinoma. Both conserved end residues are trimmed from each CDR3.

j_call | v_call | cdr3_aa
TRBJ2-7 | TRBV6-5 | ASSLDSFTREKQY
TRBJ2-2 | TRBV19 | ASSILAGNTGELF
TRBJ1-5 | TRBV2 | ASMAGGPQH
TRBJ1-5 | TRBV7-9 | ASSLEGGLGNQPQH
TRBJ2-1 | TRBV4-2 | ASSQGTGGADEQF
TRBJ2-1 | TRBV19 | ASSIVGYQSSYNEQF
TRBJ2-3 | TRBV5-4 | ASSSGQGRYSDTQY
TRBJ2-7 | TRBV5-1 | ASSSTSASYEQY
TRBJ1-4 | TRBV6-1 | ASSEVDSGEKLF
TRBJ2-1 | TRBV18 | ASSQSSGIYNEQF
TRBJ1-2 | TRBV10-3 | AISESKGYGYT
TRBJ1-1 | TRBV6-5 | ASTLTAGAYEAF
TRBJ1-1 | TRBV2 | ASSDTQSNTEAF
TRBJ1-2 | TRBV5-1 | ASSPSREDYGYT